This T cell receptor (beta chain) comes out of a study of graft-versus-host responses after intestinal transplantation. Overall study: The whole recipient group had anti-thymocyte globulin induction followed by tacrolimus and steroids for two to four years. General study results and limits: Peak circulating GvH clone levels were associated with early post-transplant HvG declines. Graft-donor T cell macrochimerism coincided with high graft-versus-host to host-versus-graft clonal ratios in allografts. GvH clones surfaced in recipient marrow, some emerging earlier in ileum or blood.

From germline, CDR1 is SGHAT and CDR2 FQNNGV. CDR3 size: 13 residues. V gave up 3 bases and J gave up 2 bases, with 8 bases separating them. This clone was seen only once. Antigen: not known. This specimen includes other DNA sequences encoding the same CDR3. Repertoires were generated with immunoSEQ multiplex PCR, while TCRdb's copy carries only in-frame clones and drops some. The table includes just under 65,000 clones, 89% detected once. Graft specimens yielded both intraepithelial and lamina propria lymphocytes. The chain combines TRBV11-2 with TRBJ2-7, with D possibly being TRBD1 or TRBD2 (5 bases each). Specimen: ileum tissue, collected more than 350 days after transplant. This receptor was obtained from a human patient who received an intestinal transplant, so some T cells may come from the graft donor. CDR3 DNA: TGTGCCAGCAGCTTGGGGACCACCTACGAGCAGTACTTC. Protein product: CASSLGTTYEQYF.